The rows below give T cell receptor beta chains drawn from one sample of a study of naive and memory T cell subsets. TCRdb analysed the UMI-ligation and nested PCR reads with MiXCR anew, one entry per CDR3 protein. Among about 150,000 distinct CDR3 sequences listed, about a sixth were seen once. Sequencing was carried out using naive CD4+ T cells from blood. These receptors all stem from a human donor in good health. Both conserved end residues are part of each CDR3. The D gene is left open where the match is weak. Only some rows state a clone size, as once, few, many or a class for expanded clones.

CDR3nt: TGCGCCAGCAGCTTGGGGCCAGGGACTCCCTACGAGCAGTACTTC
CDR3aa: CASSLGPGTPYEQYF
j_gene: TRBJ2-7
v_gene: TRBV5-1
len: 15
d_gene: .
abundance: few

CDR3nt: TGTGCCAGCAGTCTCCGGGATTCAGACCAAGAGACCCAGTACTTC
CDR3aa: CASSLRDSDQETQYF
j_gene: TRBJ2-5
v_gene: TRBV27
len: 15
d_gene: .
abundance: .

CDR3nt: TGTGCCAGCAGTAGGACTAGCGGCTACGAGCAGTACTTC
CDR3aa: CASSRTSGYEQYF
j_gene: TRBJ2-7
v_gene: TRBV7-2
len: 13
d_gene: TRBD2
abundance: .

CDR3nt: TGTGCCAGCAGTTCCATGGACAGACTTAGCAATCAGCCCCAGCATTTT
CDR3aa: CASSSMDRLSNQPQHF
j_gene: TRBJ1-5
v_gene: TRBV28
len: 16
d_gene: .
abundance: few

CDR3nt: TGTGCCAGCACCTCTGACTTACGTAGCGGGAGAGGGGACACCGGGGAGCTGTTTTTT
CDR3aa: CASTSDLRSGRGDTGELFF
j_gene: TRBJ2-2
v_gene: TRBV9
len: 19
d_gene: TRBD2
abundance: few

CDR3nt: TGCGCCAGCAGTGAGTCGAGGCGACCGGGACTAGGTATTGACGAGCAGTTCTTC
CDR3aa: CASSESRRPGLGIDEQFF
j_gene: TRBJ2-1
v_gene: TRBV10-1
len: 18
d_gene: TRBD2
abundance: .

CDR3nt: TGCAGCGTCCTCAGCTGGCAGACGAACACTGAAGCTTTCTTT
CDR3aa: CSVLSWQTNTEAFF
j_gene: TRBJ1-1
v_gene: TRBV29-1
len: 14
d_gene: .
abundance: .

CDR3nt: TGCAGTGCTAGTCATCCGTACACTAGCACAGATACGCAGTATTTT
CDR3aa: CSASHPYTSTDTQYF
j_gene: TRBJ2-3
v_gene: TRBV20-1
len: 15
d_gene: .
abundance: few

CDR3nt: TGTGCCAGCAGCAAAAATCCCGGGACACTTGGCGACGAGCAGTACTTC
CDR3aa: CASSKNPGTLGDEQYF
j_gene: TRBJ2-7
v_gene: TRBV21-1
len: 16
d_gene: .
abundance: many

CDR3nt: TGTGCCAGTAGTATAGAGGGGACCGGGGAGCTGTTTTTT
CDR3aa: CASSIEGTGELFF
j_gene: TRBJ2-2
v_gene: TRBV19
len: 13
d_gene: .
abundance: .

CDR3nt: TGTGCCAGCAGCTTAGCCGGACCAAGTTTGGAGACCCAGTACTTC
CDR3aa: CASSLAGPSLETQYF
j_gene: TRBJ2-5
v_gene: TRBV7-2
len: 15
d_gene: .
abundance: few

CDR3nt: TGTGCCAGCAGTCCAACAGGCCCTTTGTACGAGCAGTACTTC
CDR3aa: CASSPTGPLYEQYF
j_gene: TRBJ2-7
v_gene: TRBV25-1
len: 14
d_gene: .
abundance: .

CDR3nt: TGTGCCAGCCATGAGATGGGGGGTGAAGCTTTCTTT
CDR3aa: CASHEMGGEAFF
j_gene: TRBJ1-1
v_gene: TRBV3-1
len: 12
d_gene: .
abundance: .

CDR3nt: TGTGCCAGCAGTTACGGACCGTCCCAAGAGACCCAGTACTTC
CDR3aa: CASSYGPSQETQYF
j_gene: TRBJ2-5
v_gene: TRBV6-5
len: 14
d_gene: .
abundance: few

CDR3nt: TGTGCCAGCAGCTCTAGGACGCCTAGCACAGATACGCAGTATTTT
CDR3aa: CASSSRTPSTDTQYF
j_gene: TRBJ2-3
v_gene: TRBV11-2
len: 15
d_gene: .
abundance: .

CDR3nt: TGTGCCAGCAGCTTGGAAACAGGCCCTGTCCCGCAGTATTTT
CDR3aa: CASSLETGPVPQYF
j_gene: TRBJ2-3
v_gene: TRBV5-4
len: 14
d_gene: .
abundance: .

CDR3nt: TGCAGTGCTAGTTCCAGGGCCGTAAACTATGGCTACACCTTC
CDR3aa: CSASSRAVNYGYTF
j_gene: TRBJ1-2
v_gene: TRBV20-1
len: 14
d_gene: .
abundance: .

CDR3nt: TGCAGTGCCACCTCCGGTAGCGGTGAACGCGAGCAGTACTTC
CDR3aa: CSATSGSGEREQYF
j_gene: TRBJ2-7
v_gene: TRBV20-1
len: 14
d_gene: .
abundance: .

CDR3nt: TGCGCCAGCAGCTTGGTGGCGGTAGGATCCAGCTCCTACGAGCAGTACTTC
CDR3aa: CASSLVAVGSSSYEQYF
j_gene: TRBJ2-7
v_gene: TRBV5-1
len: 17
d_gene: .
abundance: .

CDR3nt: TGTGCCAGCAGTTTAGACCTCTACTCCTACAATGAGCAGTTCTTC
CDR3aa: CASSLDLYSYNEQFF
j_gene: TRBJ2-1
v_gene: TRBV28
len: 15
d_gene: .
abundance: few

CDR3nt: TGTGCCAGCAGAATCCACCATAGCAATCAGCCCCAGCATTTT
CDR3aa: CASRIHHSNQPQHF
j_gene: TRBJ1-5
v_gene: TRBV5-4
len: 14
d_gene: .
abundance: .

CDR3nt: TGTGCCAGCAGTTTATGGGGTATCAACATTCAGTACTTC
CDR3aa: CASSLWGINIQYF
j_gene: TRBJ2-4
v_gene: TRBV12-3/TRBV12-4
len: 13
d_gene: .
abundance: few

CDR3nt: TGTGCCAGCAGCCCCCTGACCGCTAATCAGCCCCAGCATTTT
CDR3aa: CASSPLTANQPQHF
j_gene: TRBJ1-5
v_gene: TRBV7-9
len: 14
d_gene: .
abundance: few

CDR3nt: TGTGCCAGCAGCCAGTGGCCTAGCGGATCCTACAATGAGCAGTTCTTC
CDR3aa: CASSQWPSGSYNEQFF
j_gene: TRBJ2-1
v_gene: TRBV3-1
len: 16
d_gene: TRBD2
abundance: .